A single sample is the source of the 14 T cell receptor beta chains below, sequenced in a study of OX40 agonist ivuxolimab in advanced cancers. Sequenced by immunoSEQ multiplex PCR; TCRdb stores in-frame clones only, minus some. Of around 43,000 clones listed, approximately 86% were seen once; the top ten hold 9.5% to 13%. The sample was CD4+ or CD8+ T cells sorted from blood, taken in a trial of the OX40 agonist ivuxolimab. The receptor set was obtained from an adult with an advanced solid tumor such as melanoma, head and neck, liver or kidney cancer.

The chain is built from TRBV7-6 and TRBJ2-1; 7 nucleotides line up with TRBD2. The CDR3 loop spans 14 amino acids. The germline gives CDR1 SGHVS, CDR2 FNYEAQ. V lost 6 bases to trimming and J lost 1 base; unmatched junction nucleotides: 3. The CDR3 coding sequence is TGTGCCAGCAGTGAGCGGGGATCCTACAATGAGCAGTTCTTC. As protein: CASSERGSYNEQFF.

This chain connects TRBV6-5 to TRBJ1-1; 10 bases line up with TRBD1. The CDR3 has 14 residues. Per the germline V gene, CDR1 is MNHEY and CDR2 is SVGAGI. With 5 bases clipped from V and 5 bases from J, the junction kept 5 bases outside the gene matches. The CDR3 nucleotides read TGTGCCAGCAGTCGTGACAGGGGGCGGACTGAAGCTTTCTTT. Amino acids: CASSRDRGRTEAFF.

The chain uses TRBV13 and TRBJ2-1; D is uncertain. Germline V gives CDR1 PRHDT, CDR2 FYEKMQ (reference sequence). The CDR3 is 12 amino acids. The V end lost 6 bases, the J end lost 6 bases, and 9 bases lay between the germline ends. This chain's CDR3 is CASSLLSNEQFF. The CDR3 coding sequence is TGTGCCAGCAGTCTATTGAGCAATGAGCAGTTCTTC.

V is TRBV4-1 and J is TRBJ2-1, with 8 bases matching TRBD2. Germline V CDR1 and CDR2: MGHRA, YSYEKL. With V trimmed by 3 bases and J by 8 bases, 9 bases remained unmatched. This CDR3 has 15 residues. CDR3 nucleotide sequence: TGCGCCAGCAGCCACCGGACTAGCAGTAGAGATGAGCAGTTCTTC. The encoded protein is CASSHRTSSRDEQFF.

The chain carries TRBV7-8 and TRBJ2-7; 8 bases line up with TRBD1. Germline V CDR1 and CDR2: SGHVS, FQNEAQ. The CDR3 has 14 residues. Trimming at V came to 4 bases and at J to 3 bases, leaving 5 bases not matched to a gene. For the CDR3, the DNA is TGTGCCAGCAGCTCCCGGGACAGGTACTACGAGCAGTACTTC. Residues: CASSSRDRYYEQYF.

This clone came up once. The V call is TRBV28, the J call TRBJ1-2; 11 bases are shared with TRBD1. Per germline, CDR1 MDHEN and CDR2 SYDVKM. V shed 5 bases, J shed 2 bases, and the junction held 4 bases outside the gene matches. The CDR3 totals 15 residues. The CDR3 loop reads CASSPWTGGNYGYTF. The CDR3 DNA is TGTGCCAGCAGTCCCTGGACAGGGGGCAACTATGGCTACACCTTC.

The gene calls are TRBV27 and TRBJ2-1, with unresolved D. The V and J ends lost 6 bases and 0 bases respectively, with 24 bases between them. Germline CDR1 is MNHEY and CDR2 is SMNVEV (reference sequence). CDR3 size: 19 residues. CDR3 in amino acids: CASSTPLDLETSSYNEQFF. The CDR3 DNA sequence: TGTGCCAGCAGCACCCCTTTAGACCTCGAGACAAGCTCCTACAATGAGCAGTTCTTC.

The chain carries TRBV6-5 and TRBJ2-5; TRBD1 aligns across 8 bases. The CDR3 is made up of 12 amino acids. The junction had 6 bases not matched to a gene; V was cut back by 6 bases and J by 9 bases. Per the germline V gene, CDR1 is MNHEY and CDR2 is SVGAGI. CDR3 nucleotide sequence: TGTGCCAGCAGCCCGGACAGGGTGGCCCAGTACTTC. Encoded protein: CASSPDRVAQYF.

This sequence joins TRBV4-1 and TRBJ2-1; 8 bases are a match to TRBD2. Germline values: CDR1 MGHRA, CDR2 YSYEKL. The CDR3 consists of 13 residues. V lost 2 bases to trimming and J lost 7 bases; unmatched junction nucleotides: 1. The CDR3 sequence is CASSQPGGNEQFF. The CDR3 DNA sequence: TGCGCCAGCAGCCAACCGGGGGGGAATGAGCAGTTCTTC.

V usage is TRBV5-1 and J usage is TRBJ2-7; D uncertain. Germline assignment: CDR1 SGHRS and CDR2 YFSETQ. V gave up 0 bases and J gave up 2 bases, with 0 bases separating them. This CDR3 contains 11 residues. CDR3 in amino acids: CASSLAYEQYF. In DNA form, the CDR3 reads TGCGCCAGCAGCTTGGCCTACGAGCAGTACTTC.

The chain combines TRBV7-9 with TRBJ1-1, with D unclear. This CDR3 region has 13 residues. Trimming took 0 bases from V and 5 from J, leaving 7 bases between them. CDR1 is SEHNR, CDR2 FQNEAQ, per germline (reference sequence). The CDR3 DNA reads TGTGCCAGCAGCTTAGCGTTGGGAACTGAAGCTTTCTTT. It yields the protein CASSLALGTEAFF. The full variable domain, in which reference TRBV7-9 and TRBJ1-1 provide the parts outside the CDR3, is DTGVSQNPRHKITKRGQNVTFRCDPISEHNRLYWYRQTLGQGPEFLTYFQNEAQLEKSRLLSDRFSAERPKGSFSTLEIQRTEQGDSAMYLCASSLALGTEAFFGQGTRLTVV.

V gene TRBV7-9 combines with J gene TRBJ2-5; tentative D call: TRBD2 (6 bases). Germline assignment: CDR1 SEHNR and CDR2 FQNEAQ (reference sequence). The ends were cut back, 6 bases at V and 1 base at J, with 12 bases in the middle. CDR3 length equals 14 residues. The CDR3 DNA sequence: TGTGCCAGCAGGTCTAGACTAGTCCAAGAGACCCAGTACTTC. Translating gives CASRSRLVQETQYF.

The chain combines TRBV5-4 with TRBJ1-6, with a tentative D call TRBD1 (5 bases). The CDR3 sequence is 14 residues long. Germline-derived CDR1 and CDR2 are SGHNT and YYREEE (reference sequence). Trimming cost V 0 bases and J 7 bases, with 8 bases left between them. For the CDR3, the DNA is TGTGCCAGCAGCTTGGCTGGGGACAATTCACCCCTCCACTTT. It translates to CASSLAGDNSPLHF.

The V and J genes are TRBV4-2 and TRBJ2-5; D not certain. The end of the DNA is better explained by TRBJ2-7, so the J call may be wrong. This CDR3 has 15 residues. CDR1 LGHNA and CDR2 YNFKEQ come from the germline V gene. CDR3 in amino acids: CASSQEGMSSYEQYF. CDR3 coding DNA: TGTGCCAGCAGCCAAGAAGGTATGAGCTCCTACGAGCAGTACTTC.